This T cell receptor (beta chain) stems from a study of T cells after yellow fever vaccination. Synthesis of TCR cDNA relied on 5'RACE template switching, which attached a universal primer site and UMIs. TCRdb processed the 5' RACE reads anew with MiXCR; each CDR3 protein has one entry. The sample lists about 310,000 distinct CDR3 sequences, around 3.6% occurring once. The germline gives CDR1 LNHDA, CDR2 SQIVND (reference sequence). The CDR3 sequence is 13 residues long. V lost 3 bases, J lost 8 bases, and 13 bases lay in between. The V call is TRBV19, the J call TRBJ1-2; D gene ambiguous. Sequences were derived from PBMCs, sampled on the day of the yellow fever booster vaccination. The source of this sequence is a man younger than 35 who received the YFV17D yellow fever vaccine. The CDR3 here is CASSISRQAGYTF. The CDR3 DNA sequence: TGTGCCAGTAGTATCTCAAGACAAGCCGGCTACACCTTC.